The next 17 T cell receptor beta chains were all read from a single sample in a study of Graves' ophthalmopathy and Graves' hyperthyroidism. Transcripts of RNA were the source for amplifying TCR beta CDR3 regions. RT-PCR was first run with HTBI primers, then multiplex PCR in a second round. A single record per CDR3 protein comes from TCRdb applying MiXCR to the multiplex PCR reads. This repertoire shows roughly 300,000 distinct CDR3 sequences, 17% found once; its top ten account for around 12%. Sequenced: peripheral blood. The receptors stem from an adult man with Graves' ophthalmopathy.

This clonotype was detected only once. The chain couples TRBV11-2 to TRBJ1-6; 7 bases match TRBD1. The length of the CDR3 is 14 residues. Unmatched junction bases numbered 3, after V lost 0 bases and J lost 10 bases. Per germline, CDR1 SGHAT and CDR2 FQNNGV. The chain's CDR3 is CASSLETGQSPLHF. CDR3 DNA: TGTGCCAGCAGCTTAGAGACAGGGCAGTCACCCCTCCACTTT.

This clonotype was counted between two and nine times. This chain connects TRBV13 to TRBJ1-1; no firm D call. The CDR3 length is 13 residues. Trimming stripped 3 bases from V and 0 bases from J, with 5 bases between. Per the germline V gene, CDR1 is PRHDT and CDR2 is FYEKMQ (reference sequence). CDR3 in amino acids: CASSFWMNTEAFF. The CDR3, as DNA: TGTGCCAGCAGCTTCTGGATGAACACTGAAGCTTTCTTT.

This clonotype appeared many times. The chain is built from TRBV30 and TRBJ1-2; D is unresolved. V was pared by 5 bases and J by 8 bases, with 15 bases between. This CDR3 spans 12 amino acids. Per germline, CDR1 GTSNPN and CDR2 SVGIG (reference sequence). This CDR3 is CAWEFVRRGYTF. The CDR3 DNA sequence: TGTGCCTGGGAGTTTGTACGGAGAGGCTACACCTTC.

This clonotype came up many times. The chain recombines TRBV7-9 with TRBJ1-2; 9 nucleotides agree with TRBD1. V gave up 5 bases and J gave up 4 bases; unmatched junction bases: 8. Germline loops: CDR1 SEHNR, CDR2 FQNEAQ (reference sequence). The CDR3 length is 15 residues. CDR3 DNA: TGTGCCAGCAGCCCGGCGGGACAGGGCGGCTATGGCTACACCTTC. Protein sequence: CASSPAGQGGYGYTF. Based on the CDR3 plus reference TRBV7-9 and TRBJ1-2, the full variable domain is DTGVSQNPRHKITKRGQNVTFRCDPISEHNRLYWYRQTLGQGPEFLTYFQNEAQLEKSRLLSDRFSAERPKGSFSTLEIQRTEQGDSAMYLCASSPAGQGGYGYTFGSGTRLTVV.

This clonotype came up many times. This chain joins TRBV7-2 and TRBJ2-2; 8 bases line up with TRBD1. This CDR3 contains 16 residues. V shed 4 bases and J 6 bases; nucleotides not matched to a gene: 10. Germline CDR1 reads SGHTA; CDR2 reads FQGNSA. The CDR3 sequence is CASSWPGQGNPGELFF. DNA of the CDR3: TGTGCCAGCAGCTGGCCCGGACAGGGCAATCCCGGGGAGCTGTTTTTT.

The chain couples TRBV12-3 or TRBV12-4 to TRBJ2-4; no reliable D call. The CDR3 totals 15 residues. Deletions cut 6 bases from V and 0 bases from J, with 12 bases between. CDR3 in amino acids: CASSQASLAKNIQYF. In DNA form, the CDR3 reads TGTGCCAGCAGCCAGGCGAGCTTAGCCAAAAACATTCAGTACTTC.

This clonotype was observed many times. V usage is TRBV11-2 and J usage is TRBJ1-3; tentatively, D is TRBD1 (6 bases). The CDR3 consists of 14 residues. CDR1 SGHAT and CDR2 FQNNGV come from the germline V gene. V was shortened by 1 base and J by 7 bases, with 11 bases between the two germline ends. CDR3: CASSLGRGGNTIYF. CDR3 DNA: TGTGCCAGCAGCTTAGGCAGGGGTGGCAACACCATATATTTT.

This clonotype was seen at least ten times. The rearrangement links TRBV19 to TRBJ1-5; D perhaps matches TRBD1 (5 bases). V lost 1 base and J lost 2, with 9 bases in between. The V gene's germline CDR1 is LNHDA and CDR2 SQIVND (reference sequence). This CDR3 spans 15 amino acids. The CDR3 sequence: CASSIAGQRNQPQHF. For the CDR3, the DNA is TGTGCCAGTAGTATAGCGGGGCAGCGCAATCAGCCCCAGCATTTT.

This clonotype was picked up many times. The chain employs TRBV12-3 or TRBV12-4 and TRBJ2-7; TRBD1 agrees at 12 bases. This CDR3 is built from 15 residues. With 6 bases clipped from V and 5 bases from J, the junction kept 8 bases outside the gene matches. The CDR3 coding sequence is TGTGCCAGCAGCTACACCGGGACAGGGGGCCACGAGCAGTACTTC. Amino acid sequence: CASSYTGTGGHEQYF.

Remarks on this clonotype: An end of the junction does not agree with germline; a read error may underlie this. The CDR3 nucleotides read TGTGCCAGCAGTTTATACGGAGGACTAAAAGTCGTCTTT. Its protein product is CASSLYGGLKVVF. The rearrangement joins TRBV28 to TRBJ1-1, with unresolved D. CDR1 is MDHEN, CDR2 SYDVKM, per germline. This CDR3 is built from 13 residues. The whole variable domain, remainder taken from reference TRBV28 and TRBJ1-1, is DVKVTQSSRYLVKRTGEKVFLECVQDMDHENMFWYRQDPGLGLRLIYFSYDVKMKEKGDIPEGYSVSREKKERFSLILESASTNQTSMYLCASSLYGGLKVVFGQGTRLTVV.

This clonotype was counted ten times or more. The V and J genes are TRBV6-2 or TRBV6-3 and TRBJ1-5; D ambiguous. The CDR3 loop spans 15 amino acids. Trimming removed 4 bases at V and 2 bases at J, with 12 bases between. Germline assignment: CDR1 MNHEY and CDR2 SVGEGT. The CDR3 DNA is TGTGCCAGCAGTTTTCGGGCCCGGGGCAATCAGCCCCAGCATTTT. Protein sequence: CASSFRARGNQPQHF.

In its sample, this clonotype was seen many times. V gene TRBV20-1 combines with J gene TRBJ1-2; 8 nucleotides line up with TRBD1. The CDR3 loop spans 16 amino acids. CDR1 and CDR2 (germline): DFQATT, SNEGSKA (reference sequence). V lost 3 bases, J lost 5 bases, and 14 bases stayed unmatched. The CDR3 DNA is TGCAGTGCTAGCGGCACAGGACAGGGTATTCGGTATGGCTACACCTTC. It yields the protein CSASGTGQGIRYGYTF.

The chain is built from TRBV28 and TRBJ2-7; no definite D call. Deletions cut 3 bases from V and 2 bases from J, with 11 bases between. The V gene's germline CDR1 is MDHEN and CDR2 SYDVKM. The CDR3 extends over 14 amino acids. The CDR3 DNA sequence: TGTGCCAGCAGTTTTGGGGTCCTAGCCTACGAGCAGTACTTC. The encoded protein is CASSFGVLAYEQYF.

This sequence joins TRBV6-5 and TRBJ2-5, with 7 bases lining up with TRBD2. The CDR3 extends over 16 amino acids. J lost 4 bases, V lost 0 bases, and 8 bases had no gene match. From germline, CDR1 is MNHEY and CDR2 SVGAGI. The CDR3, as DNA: TGTGCCAGCAGTTACTCAGGTAGCGGGTTTTCAGAGACCCAGTACTTC. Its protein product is CASSYSGSGFSETQYF.

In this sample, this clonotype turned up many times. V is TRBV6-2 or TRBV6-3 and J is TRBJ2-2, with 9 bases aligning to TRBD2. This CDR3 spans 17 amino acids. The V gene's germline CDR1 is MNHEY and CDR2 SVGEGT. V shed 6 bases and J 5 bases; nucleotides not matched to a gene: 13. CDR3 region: CASRSGWRGGRTGELFF. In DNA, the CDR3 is TGTGCCAGCAGATCCGGCTGGCGGGGGGGTCGAACCGGGGAGCTGTTTTTT.

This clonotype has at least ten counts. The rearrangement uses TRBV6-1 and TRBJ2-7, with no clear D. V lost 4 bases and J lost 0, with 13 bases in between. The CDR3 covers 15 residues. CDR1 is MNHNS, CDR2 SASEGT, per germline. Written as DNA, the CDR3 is TGTGCCAGCAGTGCCTTAGGGTCCAGCTCCTACGAGCAGTACTTC. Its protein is CASSALGSSSYEQYF.

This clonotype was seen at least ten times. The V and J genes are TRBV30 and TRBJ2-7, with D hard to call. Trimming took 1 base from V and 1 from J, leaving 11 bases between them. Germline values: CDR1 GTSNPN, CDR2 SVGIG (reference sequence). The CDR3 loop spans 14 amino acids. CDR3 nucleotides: TGTGCCTGGAGTGGAGGCGTTACTTCCTACGAGCAGTACTTC. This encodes CAWSGGVTSYEQYF.